This TCR beta chain was found in a study of blood T cell repertoires in COVID-19. Per the original data handling: Amplification with reference gene primers provided the estimates of nucleated cell counts. Clones were read by immunoSEQ multiplex PCR, and TCRdb kept only the in-frame ones, dropping some. V and J calls and clone size are given by that table; D and trimming were obtained from the DNA. The sample records 120,000 or so clones, roughly 91% being singletons. The length of the CDR3 is 14 residues. Looked up from germline, CDR1 is MGHRA and CDR2 is YSYEKL. The ends lost 6 bases at V and 11 bases at J; junction bases unmatched: 14.

This clonotype originated in a human donor in a cohort sampled during active COVID-19. The chain is built from TRBV4-1 and TRBJ2-7; 9 bases align to TRBD2. Sample: peripheral blood. The CDR3 DNA reads TGCGCCAGCAGTCTTCCGGGACTAGCCCCCGGCGAGTACTTC. Its translation: CASSLPGLAPGEYF.